A single sample is the source of the 21 T cell receptor beta chains below, sequenced in a study of T-cell reconstitution after alpha-beta-depleted transplantation in children. The library targeted TCRbeta and was prepared with unique molecular identifiers. TCRdb fed the PCR reads into MiXCR, producing one record per CDR3 protein. The sample records around 600,000 distinct CDR3 sequences, roughly 24% being singletons. The sequenced sample was PBMCs, mostly from graft donor cells, obtained 360 days after TCRalphabeta/CD19-depleted stem cell transplant. These receptors came from a boy under two years old who had a stem cell transplant for acute myeloid leukemia, so the T cells may come from the graft donor.

The CDR3: CASSYIAGGTGDTQYF. The DNA of the CDR3 is TGTGCCAGCAGTTACATAGCGGGGGGGACCGGAGATACGCAGTATTTT. The rearrangement links TRBV6-5 to TRBJ2-3; 11 nucleotides align to TRBD2. Germline lookup yields CDR1 MNHEY and CDR2 SVGAGI. CDR3 length: 16 amino acids. Trimming cost V 2 bases and J 5 bases; bases outside gene matches: 6.

This clonotype was seen at least ten times. The chain employs TRBV7-8 and TRBJ1-5, with TRBD1 identical over 7 bases. The junction had 1 base not matched to a gene; V was cut back by 3 bases and J by 2 bases. The CDR3 covers 14 residues. The germline CDR1 and CDR2 sequences are SGHVS and FQNEAQ. The CDR3 DNA reads TGTGCCAGCAGCTTGACAGGGCGCAATCAGCCCCAGCATTTT. This translates into CASSLTGRNQPQHF.

This clonotype was seen many times. This rearrangement joins TRBV29-1 to TRBJ1-1; 7 bases map to TRBD1. J lost 7 bases, V lost 6 bases, and 2 bases had no gene match. There are 10 residues in the CDR3. Germline V CDR1 and CDR2: SQVTM, ANQGSEA. CDR3 sequence reads: CSVGDSEAFF. The DNA for the CDR3 is TGCAGCGTGGGGGACAGTGAAGCTTTCTTT.

The CDR3 is CATARKGTGPSGANVLTF. CDR3 sequence (DNA): TGTGCCACCGCGAGGAAAGGGACAGGCCCCTCTGGGGCCAACGTCCTGACTTTC. The chain couples TRBV11-1 to TRBJ2-6; the match to TRBD1 covers 8 bases. This CDR3 is built from 18 residues. CDR1 and CDR2 (germline): SGHAT, FQDESV (reference sequence). The V segment lost 10 bases and the J segment 0 bases; nucleotides outside the gene matches: 14.

The chain links TRBV7-9 to TRBJ2-2; D is uncertain. Germline CDR1 reads SEHNR; CDR2 reads FQNEAQ (reference sequence). The CDR3 totals 15 residues. V was clipped by 2 bases and J by 1 base, with 8 bases between them. CDR3 in DNA: TGTGCCAGCAGCTTACAGGACGGGAACACCGGGGAGCTGTTTTTT. It yields the protein CASSLQDGNTGELFF.

The chain is built from TRBV12-3 or TRBV12-4 and TRBJ1-2, with unresolved D. V dropped 7 bases and J dropped 0 bases, with 9 bases sitting between them. The CDR3 totals 13 residues. The CDR3 sequence: CASTVLANYGYTF. DNA for the CDR3: TGTGCCAGCACAGTTTTAGCTAACTATGGCTACACCTTC.

This clonotype has just a few counts. V usage is TRBV29-1 and J usage is TRBJ2-3; no clear D gene. V was shortened by 2 bases and J by 4 bases, with 16 bases between the two germline ends. The CDR3 runs 15 residues. The germline V gene encodes CDR1 SQVTM and CDR2 ANQGSEA. The CDR3 region has the DNA TGCAGCGTTGAAATGTATTTGGGATTTTCAGATACGCAGTATTTT. Translating gives CSVEMYLGFSDTQYF.

The V gene is TRBV2, the J gene TRBJ2-1, with TRBD2 as a possible D gene (6 bases). Deletions cut 10 bases from V and 5 bases from J, with 30 bases between. Germline V gene data show CDR1 as SNHLY and CDR2 as FYNNEI. The CDR3 covers 18 residues. The CDR3 nucleotides read TGTGCCATCTGTTTAGCGGTCAGGTTGGGACTCCACGACAATGAGCAGTTCTTC. Amino acids: CAICLAVRLGLHDNEQFF.

The sample holds many counts of this clonotype. The V and J genes are TRBV20-1 and TRBJ2-7, with TRBD2 matching 7 bases. With 0 bases clipped from V and 2 bases from J, the junction kept 1 base outside the gene matches. Germline lookup yields CDR1 DFQATT and CDR2 SNEGSKA (reference sequence). CDR3 length equals 13 residues. DNA for the CDR3: TGCAGTGCTAGAGAAAGCGGGGCCTACGAGCAGTACGTC. It yields the protein CSARESGAYEQYV.

This clonotype has more than one count but fewer than ten. The chain carries TRBV7-2 and TRBJ2-3; 7 bases fit TRBD2. Losses at the gene ends were 0 bases for V and 4 bases for J; bases not matched to a gene: 10. The CDR3 loop spans 17 amino acids. Per the germline V gene, CDR1 is SGHTA and CDR2 is FQGNSA. In DNA form, the CDR3 reads TGTGCCAGCAGCTTAGCCGGGCTAGCGGCCTTCGCAGATACGCAGTATTTT. It encodes CASSLAGLAAFADTQYF.

This clonotype appeared a single time. This chain connects TRBV6-6 to TRBJ2-7, with D possibly TRBD1 on 5 matching bases. Germline CDR1 is MNHNY and CDR2 is SVGAGI (reference sequence). The CDR3 contains 12 residues. Between the trimmed V and J ends, which lost 6 bases and 2 bases, there was a span of 8 bases. CDR3 protein: CASRKTAYEQYF. In nucleotides, the CDR3 is TGTGCCAGCAGAAAGACAGCCTACGAGCAGTACTTC.

This clonotype was seen repeatedly, ten times or more. The chain employs TRBV5-1 and TRBJ2-5; possibly TRBD1 for D (5 bases). Germline V CDR1 and CDR2: SGHRS, YFSETQ. Between the trimmed V and J ends, which lost 4 bases and 5 bases, there was a span of 18 bases. This CDR3 spans 15 amino acids. CDR3 in DNA: TGCGCCAGCAGCCCACGCTCGATAGGGGCGGAGACCCAGTACTTC. Translation: CASSPRSIGAETQYF.

This clonotype was found a few times. V and J are TRBV28 and TRBJ2-2; the match to TRBD2 covers 8 bases. The CDR3 contains 15 residues. Germline values: CDR1 MDHEN, CDR2 SYDVKM. With V trimmed by 4 bases and J by 5 bases, 6 bases remained unmatched. The CDR3 DNA reads as TGTGCCAGCAGTTCCCTGGGACTAGGAACCGGGGAGCTGTTTTTT. Translation: CASSSLGLGTGELFF.

In its sample, this clonotype was seen a few times. This chain links TRBV15 with TRBJ2-3; D call uncertain. The germline gives CDR1 LNHNV, CDR2 YYDKDF (reference sequence). This CDR3 is built from 13 residues. V lost 0 bases to trimming and J lost 6 bases, with 7 bases between them. CDR3 bases: TGTGCCACCAGCAGAGACCTCATGGATACGCAGTATTTT. Translation: CATSRDLMDTQYF.

This clonotype has at least ten counts. The genes are TRBV11-2 and TRBJ2-2; D is ambiguous. Trimming shortened V by 5 bases and J by 2 bases, and 3 bases separated the two germline ends. The length of the CDR3 is 12 residues. The germline CDR1 and CDR2 sequences are SGHAT and FQNNGV. The CDR3 bases are TGTGCCAGCAGCATCAACACCGGGGAGCTGTTTTTT. Its translation: CASSINTGELFF. The whole variable domain, filled in from reference TRBV11-2 and TRBJ2-2, reads EAGVAQSPRYKIIEKRQSVAFWCNPISGHATLYWYQQILGQGPKLLIQFQNNGVVDDSQLPKDRFSAERLKGVDSTLKIQPAKLEDSAVYLCASSINTGELFFGEGSRLTVL.

The CDR3 reads CASFPEYPRLYTGELFF. For the CDR3, the DNA is TGTGCCAGTTTCCCCGAGTACCCGCGCTTGTACACCGGGGAGCTGTTTTTT. The J gene is TRBJ2-2, the V gene TRBV19; D unclear. CDR1 and CDR2 (germline): LNHDA, SQIVND (reference sequence). The CDR3 runs 17 residues. The germline V and J ends were trimmed by 8 bases and 3 bases, with 22 bases remaining between them. Looking up the rest from reference TRBV19 and TRBJ2-2 gives the full variable domain: DGGITQSPKYLFRKEGQNVTLSCEQNLNHDAMYWYRQDPGQGLRLIYYSQIVNDFQKGDIAEGYSVSREKKESFPLTVTSAQKNPTAFYLCASFPEYPRLYTGELFFGEGSRLTVL.

A few counts support this clonotype. This rearrangement joins TRBV20-1 to TRBJ1-1, with TRBD1 identical over 8 bases. Germline assignment: CDR1 DFQATT and CDR2 SNEGSKA (reference sequence). The CDR3 is 13 residues long. The ends lost 6 bases at V and 3 bases at J; junction bases unmatched: 6. The CDR3 sequence: CSASRGRYTEAFF. CDR3 in DNA: TGCAGTGCCTCCAGGGGGCGGTACACTGAAGCTTTCTTT.

This clonotype appeared many times. The chain has TRBV20-1 and TRBJ1-4; D is uncertain. Trimming stripped 5 bases from V and 5 bases from J, with 12 bases between. The length of the CDR3 is 13 residues. Per the germline V gene, CDR1 is DFQATT and CDR2 is SNEGSKA (reference sequence). The CDR3 nucleotides read TGCAGTGCTGCACGGAGACGGAATGAAAAACTGTTTTTT. Residues: CSAARRRNEKLFF.

This clonotype was detected a few times. V and J are TRBV11-2 and TRBJ2-7; D possibly corresponds to TRBD1 (5 bases). CDR1 and CDR2 (germline): SGHAT, FQNNGV. CDR3 length: 13 residues. The V end lost 4 bases, the J end lost 2 bases, and 9 bases lay between the germline ends. CDR3 nucleotides: TGTGCCAGCAGCTCAGTCAGGGCCTACGAGCAGTACGTC. It codes for CASSSVRAYEQYV.

This clonotype was seen ten or more times. V and J are TRBV29-1 and TRBJ2-3, with a tentative D call TRBD2 (5 bases). The CDR3 is 13 amino acids. V lost 7 bases to trimming and J lost 2 bases, with 13 bases between them. The V gene's germline CDR1 is SQVTM and CDR2 ANQGSEA. The CDR3 protein is CSAWRIDTDTQYF. The CDR3 nucleotides read TGCAGCGCCTGGAGGATAGACACAGATACGCAGTATTTT.

This clonotype came up a few times. The chain carries TRBV20-1 and TRBJ1-2; 8 bases match TRBD1. The germline gives CDR1 DFQATT, CDR2 SNEGSKA (reference sequence). This CDR3 is built from 13 residues. V dropped 6 bases and J dropped 5; count of bases not matched to a gene: 8. The CDR3 here is CSAPGTGRYGYTF. CDR3 coding DNA: TGCAGTGCCCCCGGGACAGGCCGTTATGGCTACACCTTC.